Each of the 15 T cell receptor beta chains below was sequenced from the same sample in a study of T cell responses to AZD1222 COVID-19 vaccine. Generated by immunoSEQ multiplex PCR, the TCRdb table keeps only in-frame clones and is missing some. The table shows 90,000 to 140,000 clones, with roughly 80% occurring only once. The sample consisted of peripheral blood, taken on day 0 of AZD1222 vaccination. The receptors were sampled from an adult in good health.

The CDR3 coding sequence is TGCGCCAGCAGCAATAACAGGGGCGCGAACACTGAAGCTTTCTTT. It translates to CASSNNRGANTEAFF. The genes are TRBV4-3 and TRBJ1-1, with 7 bases lining up with TRBD1. The ends lost 5 bases at V and 1 base at J; junction bases unmatched: 7. Germline V CDR1 and CDR2: LGHNA, YSLEER. The CDR3 length is 15 residues.

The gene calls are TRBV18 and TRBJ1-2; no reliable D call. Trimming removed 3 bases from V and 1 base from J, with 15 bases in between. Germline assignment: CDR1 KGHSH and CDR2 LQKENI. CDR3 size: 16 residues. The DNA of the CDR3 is TGTGCCAGCTCACCCCTCGCCGTCCCTAATAACTATGGCTACACCTTC. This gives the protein CASSPLAVPNNYGYTF.

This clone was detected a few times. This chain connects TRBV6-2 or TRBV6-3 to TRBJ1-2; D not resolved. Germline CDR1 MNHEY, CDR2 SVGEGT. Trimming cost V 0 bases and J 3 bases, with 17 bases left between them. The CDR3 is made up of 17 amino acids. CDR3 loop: CASSYSRGPRAHYGYTF. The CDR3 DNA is TGTGCCAGCAGTTACTCCCGAGGACCGCGAGCACACTATGGCTACACCTTC.

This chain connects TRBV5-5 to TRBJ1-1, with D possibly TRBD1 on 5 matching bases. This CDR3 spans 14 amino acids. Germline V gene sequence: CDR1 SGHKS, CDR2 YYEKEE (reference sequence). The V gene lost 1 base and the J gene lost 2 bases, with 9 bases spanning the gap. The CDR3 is CASSLSGINTEAFF. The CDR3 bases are TGTGCCAGCAGCTTGTCAGGGATAAACACTGAAGCTTTCTTT. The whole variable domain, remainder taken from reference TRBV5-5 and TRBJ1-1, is DAGVTQSPTHLIKTRGQQVTLRCSPISGHKSVSWYQQVLGQGPQFIFQYYEKEERGRGNFPDRFSARQFPNYSSELNVNALLLGDSALYLCASSLSGINTEAFFGQGTRLTVV.

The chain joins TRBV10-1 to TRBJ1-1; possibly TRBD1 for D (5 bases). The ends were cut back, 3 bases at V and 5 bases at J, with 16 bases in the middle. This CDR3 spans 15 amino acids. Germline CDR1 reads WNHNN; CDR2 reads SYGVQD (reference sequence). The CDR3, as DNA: TGCGCCAGCAGTGATGTAGACAGACTGGGAACTGAAGCTTTCTTT. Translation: CASSDVDRLGTEAFF.

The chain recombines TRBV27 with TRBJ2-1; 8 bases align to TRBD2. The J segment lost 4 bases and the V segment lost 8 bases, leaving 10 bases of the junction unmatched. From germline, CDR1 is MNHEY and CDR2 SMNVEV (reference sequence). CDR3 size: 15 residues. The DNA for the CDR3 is TGTGCCAGCCGGTCGGGGGGGCTAAGGTACAATGAGCAGTTCTTC. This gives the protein CASRSGGLRYNEQFF.

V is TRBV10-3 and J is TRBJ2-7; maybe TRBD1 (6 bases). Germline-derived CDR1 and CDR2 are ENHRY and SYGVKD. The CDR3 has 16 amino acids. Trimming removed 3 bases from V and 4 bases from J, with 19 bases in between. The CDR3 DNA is TGTGCCATCAGTGATCCCGACAGGTCCCCCCAATACGAGCAGTACTTC. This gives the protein CAISDPDRSPQYEQYF.

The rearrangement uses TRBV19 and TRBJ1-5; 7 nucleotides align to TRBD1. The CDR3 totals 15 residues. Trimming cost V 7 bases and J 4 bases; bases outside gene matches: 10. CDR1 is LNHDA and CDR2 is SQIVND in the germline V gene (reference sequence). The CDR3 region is CASKRDRDNNQPQHF. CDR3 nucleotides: TGTGCCAGTAAGAGGGACAGAGACAATAATCAGCCCCAGCATTTT.

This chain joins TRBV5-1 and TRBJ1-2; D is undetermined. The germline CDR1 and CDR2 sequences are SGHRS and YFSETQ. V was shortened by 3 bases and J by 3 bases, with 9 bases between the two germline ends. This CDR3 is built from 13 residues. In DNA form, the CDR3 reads TGCGCCAGCAGCTCATCAGGAGACTATGGCTACACCTTC. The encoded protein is CASSSSGDYGYTF.

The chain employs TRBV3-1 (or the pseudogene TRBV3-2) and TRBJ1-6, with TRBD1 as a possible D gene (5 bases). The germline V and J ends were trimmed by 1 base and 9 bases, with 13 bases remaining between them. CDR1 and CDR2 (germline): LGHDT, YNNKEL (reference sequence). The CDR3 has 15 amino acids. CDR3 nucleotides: TGTGCCAGCAGCCAAGGGTGGGCAGGGAGTTCACCCCTCCACTTT. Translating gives CASSQGWAGSSPLHF.

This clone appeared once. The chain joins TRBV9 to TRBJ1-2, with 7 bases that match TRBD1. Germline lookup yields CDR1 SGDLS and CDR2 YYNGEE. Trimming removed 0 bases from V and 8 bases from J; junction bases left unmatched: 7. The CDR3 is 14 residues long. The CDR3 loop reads CASSVGQGGWGYTF. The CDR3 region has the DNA TGTGCCAGCAGCGTAGGACAGGGAGGTTGGGGCTACACCTTC.

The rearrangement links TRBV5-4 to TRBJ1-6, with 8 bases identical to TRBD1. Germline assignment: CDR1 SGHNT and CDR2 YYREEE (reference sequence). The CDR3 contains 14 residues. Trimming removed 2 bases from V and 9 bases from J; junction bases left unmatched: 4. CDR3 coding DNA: TGTGCCAGCAGCTTACAGGGGGTGACTTCACCCCTCCACTTT. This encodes CASSLQGVTSPLHF.

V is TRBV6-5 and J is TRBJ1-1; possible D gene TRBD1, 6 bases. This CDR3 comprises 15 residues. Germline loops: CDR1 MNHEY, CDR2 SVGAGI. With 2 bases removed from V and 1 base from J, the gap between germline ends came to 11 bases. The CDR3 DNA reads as TGTGCCAGCAGTTACCGGCCGACAGGGAACACTGAAGCTTTCTTT. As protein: CASSYRPTGNTEAFF.

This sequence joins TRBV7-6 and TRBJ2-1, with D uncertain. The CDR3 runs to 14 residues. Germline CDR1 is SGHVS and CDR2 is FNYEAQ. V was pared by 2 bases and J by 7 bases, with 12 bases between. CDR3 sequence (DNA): TGTGCCAGCAGCTTAAATCCAGTAACAAATGAGCAGTTCTTC. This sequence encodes CASSLNPVTNEQFF.

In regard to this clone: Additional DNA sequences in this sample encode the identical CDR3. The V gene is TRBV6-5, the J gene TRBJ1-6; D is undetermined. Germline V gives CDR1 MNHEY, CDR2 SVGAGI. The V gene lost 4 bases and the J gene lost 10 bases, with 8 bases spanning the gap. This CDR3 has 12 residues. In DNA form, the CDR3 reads TGTGCCAGCAGTTCCGGCGCCTCACCCCTCCACTTT. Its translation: CASSSGASPLHF.